These 29 T cell receptor beta chains were all obtained from the same sample, sequenced in a study of CD8+ T cells in alopecia areata. It was cDNA, reverse transcribed from extracted RNA, that served as the sequencing template. The repertoire was sequenced with immunoSEQ multiplex PCR; TCRdb's copy has only in-frame clones and lacks some. The table has some 150,000 clones, 62% seen once. The sample taken for sequencing was CD8+ T cells sorted from blood. These TCRs come from a human donor in good health.

The chain links TRBV4-2 to TRBJ2-1, with 13 bases aligning to TRBD2. CDR1 is LGHNA, CDR2 YNFKEQ, per germline. This CDR3 has 15 residues. The trim removed 4 bases at V and 6 bases at J, leaving 3 bases unmatched. CDR3 nucleotide sequence: TGTGCCAGCAGCCTTGGACTAGCGGGAGCCAATGAGCAGTTCTTC. Translated, it gives CASSLGLAGANEQFF.

CDR3 sequence (DNA): TGTGCCAGCAGCACGACTCAAGAGACCCAGTACTTC. Amino acids: CASSTTQETQYF. The chain employs TRBV7-9 and TRBJ2-5; no clear D gene. Germline values: CDR1 SEHNR, CDR2 FQNEAQ (reference sequence). V shed 5 bases and J shed 2 bases, with 6 bases lying between them. CDR3 size: 12 residues.

This clone was detected a few times. This chain uses TRBV29-1 with TRBJ2-1; D is ambiguous. The CDR3 has 10 residues. The V gene's germline CDR1 is SQVTM and CDR2 ANQGSEA. The V end lost 5 bases, the J end lost 9 bases, and 8 bases lay between the germline ends. Written as DNA, the CDR3 is TGCAGCGTTCAATCGGGTGAGCAGTTCTTC. Translation: CSVQSGEQFF.

About this clone: One junction end disagrees with the germline gene, perhaps due to a read error. This sample includes further DNA sequences coding for the same CDR3. This chain links TRBV29-1 with TRBJ2-3; D gene ambiguous. The CDR3 loop spans 12 amino acids. Germline V CDR1 and CDR2: SQVTM, ANQGSEA. The CDR3 protein is CSVPYFTDTQYF. Here the CDR3 DNA reads TGCAGCGTGCCTTACTTCACAGACACGCAGTATTTT.

The J gene is TRBJ2-5, the V gene TRBV7-2, with 13 bases lining up with TRBD2. Germline lookup yields CDR1 SGHTA and CDR2 FQGNSA. The CDR3 spans 17 residues. With 1 base clipped from V and 2 bases from J, the junction kept 4 bases outside the gene matches. The CDR3 nucleotides read TGTGCCAGCAGCTTAGGACTAGCGGGAGGACTTCAAGAGACCCAGTACTTC. The encoded protein is CASSLGLAGGLQETQYF.

The chain recombines TRBV9 with TRBJ2-1; D gene ambiguous. V lost 2 bases, J lost 4 bases, and 7 bases lay in between. Germline V CDR1 and CDR2: SGDLS, YYNGEE. This CDR3 has 13 amino acids. As DNA, the CDR3 is TGTGCCAGCAGCGTCGACGGGTACAATGAGCAGTTCTTC. This encodes CASSVDGYNEQFF.

The count of this clone is one. The chain joins TRBV7-8 to TRBJ2-7; 7 positions match TRBD1. CDR1 SGHVS and CDR2 FQNEAQ come from the germline V gene. The ends lost 0 bases at V and 0 bases at J; junction bases unmatched: 8. The CDR3 runs to 17 residues. DNA for the CDR3: TGTGCCAGCAGCTTAGCGCAGGGACAGAGGGTCTCCTACGAGCAGTACTTC. The encoded protein is CASSLAQGQRVSYEQYF.

This chain uses TRBV9 with TRBJ1-5; TRBD1 agrees at 8 bases. V was clipped by 4 bases and J by 7 bases; unmatched bases: 7. Germline values: CDR1 SGDLS, CDR2 YYNGEE. CDR3 length equals 14 residues. The CDR3, as DNA: TGTGCCAGCAGCCCTGACAGGGGTTGGCAGCCCCAGCATTTT. Translating gives CASSPDRGWQPQHF.

This clone was seen more than once but under ten times. This chain uses TRBV29-1 with TRBJ2-3; 9 nucleotides line up with TRBD1. With 3 bases clipped from V and 3 bases from J, the junction kept 7 bases outside the gene matches. The germline gives CDR1 SQVTM, CDR2 ANQGSEA. The CDR3 runs to 15 residues. CDR3 residues: CSVDGRTGETDTQYF. The CDR3 coding sequence is TGCAGCGTTGATGGCCGGACAGGGGAAACAGATACGCAGTATTTT.

In this sample, this clone turned up a few times. The V and J genes are TRBV7-2 and TRBJ1-2, with D hard to call. The length of the CDR3 is 13 residues. Germline V gene data show CDR1 as SGHTA and CDR2 as FQGNSA. Deletions cut 6 bases from V and 2 bases from J, with 10 bases between. This chain's CDR3 is CASSFQENYGYTF. The CDR3 coding sequence is TGTGCCAGCAGTTTCCAGGAGAACTATGGCTACACCTTC.

The chain couples TRBV11-2 to TRBJ1-2; possibly TRBD1 for D (6 bases). Per the germline V gene, CDR1 is SGHAT and CDR2 is FQNNGV. CDR3 length: 16 residues. Trimming shortened V by 2 bases and J by 3 bases, and 16 bases separated the two germline ends. CDR3 residues: CASSLILAGGHYGYTF. The CDR3 region has the DNA TGTGCCAGCAGCTTAATCCTAGCGGGGGGGCACTATGGCTACACCTTC.

This chain connects TRBV7-3 to TRBJ2-1; tentatively, D is TRBD2 (6 bases). The CDR3 has 17 amino acids. V was clipped by 2 bases and J by 0 bases, with 14 bases between them. Germline V gives CDR1 SGHTA, CDR2 FQGTGA. The CDR3: CASSLVGGPSSYNEQFF. The DNA of the CDR3 is TGTGCCAGCAGCTTAGTGGGGGGTCCGAGCTCCTACAATGAGCAGTTCTTC. The whole variable domain, remainder taken from reference TRBV7-3 and TRBJ2-1, is GAGVSQTPSNKVTEKGKYVELRCDPISGHTALYWYRQSLGQGPEFLIYFQGTGAADDSGLPNDRFFAVRPEGSVSTLKIQRTERGDSAVYLCASSLVGGPSSYNEQFFGPGTRLTVL.

This clone was seen more than once but under ten times. The rearrangement links TRBV29-1 to TRBJ2-7; TRBD2 agrees at 8 bases. Looked up from germline, CDR1 is SQVTM and CDR2 is ANQGSEA. This CDR3 region has 13 residues. Trimming took 6 bases from V and 3 from J; bases not matched to a gene: 7. CDR3 region: CSVAPTSDYEQYF. Here the CDR3 DNA reads TGCAGCGTCGCACCGACTAGCGACTACGAGCAGTACTTC.

V usage is TRBV7-9 and J usage is TRBJ2-1; perhaps TRBD1 as D (6 bases). The V end lost 1 base, the J end lost 15 bases, and 19 bases lay between the germline ends. The CDR3 totals 14 residues. The germline V gene has CDR1 SEHNR and CDR2 FQNEAQ (reference sequence). The CDR3 loop reads CASSLDGGRPRRFF. For the CDR3, the DNA is TGTGCCAGCAGCTTAGATGGGGGCAGGCCGCGGAGGTTCTTC.

In its sample, this clone was seen a few times. The rearrangement links TRBV27 to TRBJ2-5; D not resolved. CDR3 length: 14 amino acids. Germline-derived CDR1 and CDR2 are MNHEY and SMNVEV (reference sequence). V gave up 5 bases and J gave up 0 bases, with 10 bases separating them. The CDR3 sequence is CASSGQVDQETQYF. In DNA, the CDR3 is TGTGCCAGCAGTGGGCAGGTTGACCAAGAGACCCAGTACTTC.

This sequence joins TRBV9 and TRBJ2-2; 8 nucleotides line up with TRBD2. Germline lookup yields CDR1 SGDLS and CDR2 YYNGEE. CDR3 size: 15 residues. Unmatched junction bases numbered 6, after V lost 4 bases and J lost 4 bases. The CDR3 loop reads CASSSSTSGTGELFF. DNA of the CDR3: TGTGCCAGCAGCTCATCCACTAGCGGCACCGGGGAGCTGTTTTTT.

The J gene is TRBJ2-2, the V gene TRBV7-6; no clear D gene. CDR3 length equals 14 residues. CDR1 SGHVS and CDR2 FNYEAQ come from the germline V gene. V lost 5 bases to trimming and J lost 6 bases, with 13 bases between them. The CDR3 DNA reads TGTGCCAGCAGCCCCACGAAGCGAGCCGGGGAGCTGTTTTTT. Translated: CASSPTKRAGELFF. The entire variable domain, with the rest obtained from reference TRBV7-6 and TRBJ2-2, is as follows: GAGVSQSPRYKVTKRGQDVALRCDPISGHVSLYWYRQALGQGPEFLTYFNYEAQQDKSGLPNDRFSAERPEGSISTLTIQRTEQRDSAMYRCASSPTKRAGELFFGEGSRLTVL.

The chain carries TRBV28 and TRBJ2-1; 13 bases match TRBD2. The CDR3 has 16 residues. Trimming removed 5 bases from V and 2 bases from J; junction bases left unmatched: 3. From germline, CDR1 is MDHEN and CDR2 SYDVKM. The CDR3 DNA reads TGTGCCAGCAGTCCCGGACTAGCGGGAGCCTACAATGAGCAGTTCTTC. It is translated as CASSPGLAGAYNEQFF. Based on the CDR3 plus reference TRBV28 and TRBJ2-1, the full variable domain is DVKVTQSSRYLVKRTGEKVFLECVQDMDHENMFWYRQDPGLGLRLIYFSYDVKMKEKGDIPEGYSVSREKKERFSLILESASTNQTSMYLCASSPGLAGAYNEQFFGPGTRLTVL.

The chain uses TRBV28 and TRBJ2-3, with D possibly being TRBD1 (5 bases). Germline lookup yields CDR1 MDHEN and CDR2 SYDVKM. Between the trimmed V and J ends, which lost 1 base and 2 bases, there was a span of 7 bases. The CDR3 consists of 14 residues. The CDR3 nucleotides read TGTGCCAGCAGTTTATCAGGGAACACAGATACGCAGTATTTT. Its protein product is CASSLSGNTDTQYF.

The chain couples TRBV27 to TRBJ2-5, with 15 bases identical to TRBD2. Germline CDR1 and CDR2: MNHEY and SMNVEV (reference sequence). The CDR3 length is 18 residues. J lost 4 bases, V lost 5 bases, and 11 bases had no gene match. CDR3 protein: CASSPRGLAGGVGETQYF. CDR3 bases: TGTGCCAGCAGTCCCCGGGGACTAGCGGGAGGAGTTGGAGAGACCCAGTACTTC.

This clone has just a few counts. This chain joins TRBV29-1 and TRBJ2-1; no reliable D call. Per germline, CDR1 SQVTM and CDR2 ANQGSEA. This CDR3 is built from 12 residues. Trimming pared 1 base from V and 5 bases from J, leaving 6 bases between. This CDR3 reads CSVEASHNEQFF. The CDR3 DNA sequence: TGCAGCGTTGAAGCGTCCCACAATGAGCAGTTCTTC.

This chain connects TRBV29-1 to TRBJ2-3, with D maybe TRBD2 (6 bases). Per germline, CDR1 SQVTM and CDR2 ANQGSEA. V gave up 7 bases and J gave up 0 bases, with 14 bases separating them. This CDR3 spans 14 amino acids. The CDR3 loop is CSATGLSSTDTQYF. The CDR3 nucleotides read TGCAGCGCCACGGGACTCTCAAGCACAGATACGCAGTATTTT.

The V and J genes are TRBV7-2 and TRBJ2-5; tentative D call: TRBD1 (5 bases). The J call may not be correct, given that the DNA end is closer to TRBJ2-7. Germline-derived CDR1 and CDR2 are SGHTA and FQGNSA. The CDR3 totals 14 residues. The CDR3 DNA reads as TGTGCCAGCAGCTTTTGGGGCAGAACCTACGAGCAGTACTTC. Translated: CASSFWGRTYEQYF.

This clone was detected a few times. V is TRBV11-2 and J is TRBJ2-7; D is uncertain. The CDR3 runs to 14 residues. V was cut by 5 bases and J by 3 bases, with 14 bases left in between. Per the germline V gene, CDR1 is SGHAT and CDR2 is FQNNGV. The CDR3 nucleotides are TGTGCCAGCAGCCCCGACGCAGCCATCTACGAGCAGTACTTC. Its translation is CASSPDAAIYEQYF.

The rearrangement uses TRBV5-5 and TRBJ1-5; D remains ambiguous. Germline V gene lookup returns CDR1 SGHKS and CDR2 YYEKEE (reference sequence). CDR3 length: 14 amino acids. V gave up 5 bases and J gave up 1 base, with 10 bases separating them. CDR3 nucleotides: TGTGCCAGCAGTTTAAAGGGCAGCAATCAGCCCCAGCATTTT. Encoded protein: CASSLKGSNQPQHF.

This clone was observed a handful of times. J is TRBJ1-5 and V is TRBV5-1, with D unclear. Trimming took off 0 bases at V and 4 bases at J, with 8 bases between the two ends. The CDR3 is 14 residues long. Germline assignment: CDR1 SGHRS and CDR2 YFSETQ. CDR3 bases: TGCGCCAGCAGCTTGGGGACGGGGAATCAGCCCCAGCATTTT. Its protein product is CASSLGTGNQPQHF.

This clone was seen once. The genes are TRBV30 and TRBJ1-2; 9 bases line up with TRBD1. This CDR3 spans 15 amino acids. Germline V CDR1 and CDR2: GTSNPN, SVGIG (reference sequence). Trimming cost V 2 bases and J 4 bases; bases outside gene matches: 8. The CDR3 coding sequence is TGTGCCTGGAGTCCCGGGACAGGGTTACTCTATGGCTACACCTTC. As protein: CAWSPGTGLLYGYTF.

V usage is TRBV2 and J usage is TRBJ1-5; TRBD1 agrees at 7 bases. V lost 8 bases and J lost 10; bases outside the gene matches: 11. The germline V gene has CDR1 SNHLY and CDR2 FYNNEI. There are 13 residues in the CDR3. This chain's CDR3 is CASRGTAYYPQHF. DNA of the CDR3: TGTGCCAGCCGGGGGACAGCCTATTATCCCCAGCATTTT.

The genes are TRBV29-1 and TRBJ1-2; TRBD1 might be the D (5 bases). The length of the CDR3 is 17 residues. Germline CDR1 and CDR2: SQVTM and ANQGSEA. Trimming removed 3 bases from V and 4 bases from J, with 24 bases in between. The CDR3: CSVDFVAHLQAPYGYTF. CDR3 in DNA: TGCAGCGTTGACTTCGTCGCCCATTTACAGGCGCCCTATGGCTACACCTTC.